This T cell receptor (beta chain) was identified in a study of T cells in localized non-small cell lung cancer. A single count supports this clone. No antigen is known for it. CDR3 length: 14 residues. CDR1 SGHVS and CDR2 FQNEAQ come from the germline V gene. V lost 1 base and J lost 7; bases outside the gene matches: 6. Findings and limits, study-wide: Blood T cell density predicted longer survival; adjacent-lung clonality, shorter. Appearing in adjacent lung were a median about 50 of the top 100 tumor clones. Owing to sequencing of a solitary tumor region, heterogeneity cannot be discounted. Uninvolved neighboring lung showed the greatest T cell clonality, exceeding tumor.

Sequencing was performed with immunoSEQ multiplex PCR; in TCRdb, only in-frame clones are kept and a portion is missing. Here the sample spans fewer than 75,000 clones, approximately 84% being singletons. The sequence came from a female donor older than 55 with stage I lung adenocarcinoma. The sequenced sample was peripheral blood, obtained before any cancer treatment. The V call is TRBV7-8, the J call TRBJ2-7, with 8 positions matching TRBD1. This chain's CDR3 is CASSLVGRGPEQYF. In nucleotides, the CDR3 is TGTGCCAGCAGCTTAGTTGGCAGGGGGCCTGAGCAGTACTTC.